This TCR beta chain was observed in a study of response to subunit inactivated influenza vaccine. Study-wide points: Authors suggested that a seasonal influenza vaccination recruits few new T cells each time.

MiXCR, applied by TCRdb to the RT-PCR reads, yields one record per CDR3 protein. The sample records under 950,000 distinct CDR3 sequences, over 20% being singletons. This CDR3 is 17 amino acids long. CDR1 and CDR2 from the germline V gene are SEHNR and FQNEAQ (reference sequence). V gave up 1 base and J gave up 4 bases; unmatched junction bases: 6. Concerning this clonotype: What it binds is unknown.

This receptor was identified in a man aged 50-59 years who received an inactivated influenza vaccine. Sequenced material: PBMCs from blood, taken about 5 days after vaccination. The chain links TRBV7-9 to TRBJ2-1, with TRBD2 matching over 11 bases. The CDR3, as DNA: TGTGCCAGCAGCTTAGGGGGGACTAGCGGTCGATACAATGAGCAGTTCTTC. Protein sequence: CASSLGGTSGRYNEQFF. The full variable domain, rest sourced from reference TRBV7-9 and TRBJ2-1, is DTGVSQNPRHKITKRGQNVTFRCDPISEHNRLYWYRQTLGQGPEFLTYFQNEAQLEKSRLLSDRFSAERPKGSFSTLEIQRTEQGDSAMYLCASSLGGTSGRYNEQFFGPGTRLTVL.